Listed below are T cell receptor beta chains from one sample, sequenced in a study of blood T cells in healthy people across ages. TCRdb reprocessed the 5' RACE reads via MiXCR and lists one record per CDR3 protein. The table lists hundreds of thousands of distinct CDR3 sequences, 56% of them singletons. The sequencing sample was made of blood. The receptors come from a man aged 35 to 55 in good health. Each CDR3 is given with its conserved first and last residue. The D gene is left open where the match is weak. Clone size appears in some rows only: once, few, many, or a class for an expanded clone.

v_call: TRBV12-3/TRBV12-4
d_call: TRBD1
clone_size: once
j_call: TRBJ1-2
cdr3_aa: CASSDPGTGVIHTF
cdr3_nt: TGTGCCAGCAGCGACCCCGGGACAGGGGTTATCCACACCTTC

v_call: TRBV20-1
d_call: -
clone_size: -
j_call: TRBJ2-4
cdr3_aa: CSAGGTADPKNIQYF
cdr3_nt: TGCAGTGCCGGGGGGACAGCAGACCCCAAAAACATTCAGTACTTC

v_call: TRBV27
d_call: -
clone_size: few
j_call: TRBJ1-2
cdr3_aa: CASSFIWGSNGYTF
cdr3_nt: TGTGCCAGCAGTTTCATCTGGGGTTCTAATGGCTACACCTTC

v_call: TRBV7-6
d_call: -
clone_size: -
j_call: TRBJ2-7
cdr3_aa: CASSLGAGLGRADEQYF
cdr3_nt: TGTGCCAGCAGCTTAGGTGCTGGACTTGGGCGTGCGGACGAGCAGTACTTC

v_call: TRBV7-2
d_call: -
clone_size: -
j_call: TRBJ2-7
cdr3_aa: CASSLGGWSYEQYF
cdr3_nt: TGTGCCAGCAGCTTAGGGGGTTGGTCCTACGAGCAGTACTTC

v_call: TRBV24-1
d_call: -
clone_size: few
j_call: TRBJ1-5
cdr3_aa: CATSGTNQPQHF
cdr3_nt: TGTGCCACCAGTGGTACCAATCAGCCCCAGCATTTT

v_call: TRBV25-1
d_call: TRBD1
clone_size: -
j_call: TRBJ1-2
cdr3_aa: CASSEPLDRDYTF
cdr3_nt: TGTGCCAGCAGTGAACCCCTAGACAGGGACTACACCTTC

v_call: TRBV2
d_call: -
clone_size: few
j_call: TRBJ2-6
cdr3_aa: CASNRGRSSGANVLTF
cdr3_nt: TGTGCCAGCAATCGGGGACGGAGCTCTGGGGCCAACGTCCTGACTTTC

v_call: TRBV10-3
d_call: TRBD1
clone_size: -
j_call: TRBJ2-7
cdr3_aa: CAISDSGGGSEQYF
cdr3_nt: TGTGCCATCAGTGATTCAGGGGGCGGTTCCGAGCAGTACTTC

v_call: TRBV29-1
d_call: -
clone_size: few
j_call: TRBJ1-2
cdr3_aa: CSVRSEHYGYTF
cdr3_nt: TGCAGCGTTCGGTCTGAGCACTATGGCTACACCTTC

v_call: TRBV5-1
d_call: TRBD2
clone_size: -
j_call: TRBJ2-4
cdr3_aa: CASTSGTSGTDGIQYF
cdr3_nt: TGCGCCAGCACTTCAGGGACTAGCGGGACTGACGGCATTCAGTACTTC

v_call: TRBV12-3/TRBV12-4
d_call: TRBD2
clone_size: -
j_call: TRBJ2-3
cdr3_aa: CAGSFLAASGSGADTQYF
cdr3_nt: TGTGCCGGCAGTTTTCTAGCTGCTAGCGGGAGTGGCGCAGATACGCAGTATTTT

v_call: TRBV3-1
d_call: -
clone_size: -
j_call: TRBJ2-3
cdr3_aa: CASSQEVFETSSTDTQYF
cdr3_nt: TGTGCCAGCAGCCAAGAAGTTTTTGAGACCAGCAGCACAGATACGCAGTATTTT

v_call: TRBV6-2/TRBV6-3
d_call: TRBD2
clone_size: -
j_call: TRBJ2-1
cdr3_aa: CASISLAGVGNEQFF
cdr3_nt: TGTGCCAGCATTTCACTAGCGGGAGTAGGAAATGAGCAGTTCTTC

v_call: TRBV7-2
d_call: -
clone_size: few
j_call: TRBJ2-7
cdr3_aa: CASSSTVDYEQYF
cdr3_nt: TGTGCCAGCAGCTCGACTGTCGACTACGAGCAGTACTTC

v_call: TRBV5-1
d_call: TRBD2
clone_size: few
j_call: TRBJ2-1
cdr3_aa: CASSLRTSAINEQFF
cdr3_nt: TGCGCCAGCAGCTTGAGGACTAGCGCAATCAATGAGCAGTTCTTC

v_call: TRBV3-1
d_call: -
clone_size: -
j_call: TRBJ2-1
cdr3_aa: CASSQDPGGRANNEQFF
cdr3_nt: TGTGCCAGCAGCCAAGACCCAGGGGGGAGAGCAAACAATGAGCAGTTCTTC

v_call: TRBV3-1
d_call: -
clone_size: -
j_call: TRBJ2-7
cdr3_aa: CASSQLATPEQYF
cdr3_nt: TGTGCCAGCAGCCAACTTGCTACTCCCGAGCAGTACTTC

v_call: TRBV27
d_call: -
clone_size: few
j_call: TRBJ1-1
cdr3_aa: CASSLSRRAVEAFF
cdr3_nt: TGTGCCAGCAGTTTATCAAGGCGGGCAGTAGAAGCTTTCTTT

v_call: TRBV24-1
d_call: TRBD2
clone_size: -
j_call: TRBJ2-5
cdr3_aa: CATSDFTSGERETQYF
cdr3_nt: TGTGCCACCAGTGATTTTACCAGCGGGGAAAGAGAGACCCAGTACTTC

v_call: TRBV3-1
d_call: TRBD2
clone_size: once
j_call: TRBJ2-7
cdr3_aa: CASSQGFGTSGSTHEQYF
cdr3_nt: TGTGCCAGCAGCCAAGGGTTCGGGACTAGCGGGAGTACGCACGAGCAGTACTTC

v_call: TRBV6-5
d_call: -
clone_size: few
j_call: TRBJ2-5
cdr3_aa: CASSPTRGVETQYF
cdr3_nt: TGTGCCAGCAGTCCGACTAGGGGGGTTGAGACCCAGTACTTC

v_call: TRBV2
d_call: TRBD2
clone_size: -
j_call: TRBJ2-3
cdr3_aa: CASSAQGLALDTQYF
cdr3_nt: TGTGCCAGCAGTGCACAGGGACTAGCGTTAGATACGCAGTATTTT

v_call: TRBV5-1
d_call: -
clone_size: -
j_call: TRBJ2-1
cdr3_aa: CASSLDGSVSYNEQFF
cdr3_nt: TGCGCCAGCAGCTTGGACGGGTCAGTTTCCTACAATGAGCAGTTCTTC

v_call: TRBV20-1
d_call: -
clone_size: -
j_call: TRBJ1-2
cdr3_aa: CSAKTAYGYTF
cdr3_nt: TGCAGTGCAAAAACGGCCTATGGCTACACCTTC

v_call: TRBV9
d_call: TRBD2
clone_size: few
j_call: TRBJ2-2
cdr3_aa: CAIPGLAGVWIRRTGELFF
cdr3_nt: TGTGCCATCCCGGGACTAGCGGGAGTCTGGATTAGGCGGACCGGGGAGCTGTTTTTT

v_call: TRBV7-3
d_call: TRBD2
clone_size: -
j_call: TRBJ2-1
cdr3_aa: CASSLTAGARNNEQFF
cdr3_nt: TGTGCCAGCAGCTTAACAGCGGGAGCGCGAAACAATGAGCAGTTCTTC

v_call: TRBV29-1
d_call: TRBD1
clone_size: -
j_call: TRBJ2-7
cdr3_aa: CSVEIRGHYNEQYF
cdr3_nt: TGCAGCGTTGAGATAAGGGGGCACTACAATGAGCAGTACTTC

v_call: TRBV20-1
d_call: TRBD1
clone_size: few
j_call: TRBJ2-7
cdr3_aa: CSANRGTYEQYF
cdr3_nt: TGCAGTGCTAACAGGGGGACGTACGAGCAGTACTTC

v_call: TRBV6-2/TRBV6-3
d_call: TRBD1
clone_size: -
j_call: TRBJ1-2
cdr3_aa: CAATGEARGYTF
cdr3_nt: TGTGCGGCCACAGGGGAGGCTCGTGGCTACACCTTC

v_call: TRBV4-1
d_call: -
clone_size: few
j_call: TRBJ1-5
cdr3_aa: CASSQESAGVDQPQHF
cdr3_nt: TGCGCCAGCAGCCAAGAGTCGGCAGGGGTCGATCAGCCCCAGCATTTT

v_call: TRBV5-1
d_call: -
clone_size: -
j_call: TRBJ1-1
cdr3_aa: CASSLVAGPNTEAFF
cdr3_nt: TGCGCCAGCAGCTTGGTTGCGGGGCCGAACACTGAAGCTTTCTTT

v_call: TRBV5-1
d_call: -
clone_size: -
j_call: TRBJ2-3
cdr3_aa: CASSSERPGTDTQYF
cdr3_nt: TGCGCCAGCAGCTCCGAGCGCCCGGGCACAGATACGCAGTATTTT

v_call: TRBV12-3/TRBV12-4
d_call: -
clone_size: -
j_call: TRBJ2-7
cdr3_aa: CASSFGGSSVEQYF
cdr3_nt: TGTGCCAGCAGTTTCGGGGGCTCATCAGTCGAGCAGTACTTC

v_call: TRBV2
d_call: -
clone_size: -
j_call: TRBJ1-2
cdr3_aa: CASRQGGTTDSYNYGYTF
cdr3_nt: TGTGCCAGCAGACAAGGGGGGACAACCGATTCCTATAACTATGGCTACACCTTC

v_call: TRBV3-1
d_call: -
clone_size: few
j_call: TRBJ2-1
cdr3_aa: CASSPLPRSYNEQFF
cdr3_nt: TGTGCCAGCAGCCCCCTACCCCGCTCCTACAATGAGCAGTTCTTC

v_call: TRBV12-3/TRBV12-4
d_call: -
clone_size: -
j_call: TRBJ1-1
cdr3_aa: CASTVSGLNTEAFF
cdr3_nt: TGTGCCAGCACCGTATCCGGTCTGAACACTGAAGCTTTCTTT

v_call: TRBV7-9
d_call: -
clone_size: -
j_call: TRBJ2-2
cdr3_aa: CASSFGQTNTGELFF
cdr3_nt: TGTGCCAGCAGCTTTGGACAGACGAACACCGGGGAGCTGTTTTTT

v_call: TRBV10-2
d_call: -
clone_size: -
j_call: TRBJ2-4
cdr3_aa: CASSESSNIQYF
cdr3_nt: TGCGCCAGCAGTGAGTCGAGCAACATTCAGTACTTC

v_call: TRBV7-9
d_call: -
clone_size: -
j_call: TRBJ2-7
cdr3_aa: CASTESGLGTYEQYF
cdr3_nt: TGTGCCAGCACGGAGTCGGGACTCGGAACCTACGAGCAGTACTTC

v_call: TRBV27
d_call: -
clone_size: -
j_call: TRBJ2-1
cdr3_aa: CASSLGRAVPYNEQFF
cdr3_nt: TGTGCCAGCAGTTTAGGTCGAGCTGTACCCTACAATGAGCAGTTCTTC

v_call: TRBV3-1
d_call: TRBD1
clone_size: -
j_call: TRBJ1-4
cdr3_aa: CASGRQGAFGEKLFF
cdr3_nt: TGTGCCAGCGGCAGACAGGGGGCGTTTGGTGAAAAACTGTTTTTT

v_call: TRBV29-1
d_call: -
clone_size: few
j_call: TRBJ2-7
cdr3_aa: CSVGGAETYEQYF
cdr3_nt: TGCAGCGTTGGCGGGGCTGAGACCTACGAGCAGTACTTC

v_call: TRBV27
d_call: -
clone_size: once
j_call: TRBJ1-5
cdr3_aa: CASQTGRDQPQHF
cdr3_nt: TGTGCCAGTCAGACAGGCCGGGATCAGCCCCAGCATTTT

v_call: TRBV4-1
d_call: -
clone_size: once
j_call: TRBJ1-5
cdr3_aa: CASSDEPLGNQPQHF
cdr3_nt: TGCGCCAGCAGCGACGAACCCTTGGGCAATCAGCCCCAGCATTTT

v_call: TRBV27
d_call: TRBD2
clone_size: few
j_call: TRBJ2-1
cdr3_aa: CASSPGTSGVNEQFF
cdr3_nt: TGTGCCAGCAGTCCTGGGACTAGCGGAGTTAATGAGCAGTTCTTC

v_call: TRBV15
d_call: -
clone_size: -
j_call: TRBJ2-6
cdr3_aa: CATSREQASGANVLTF
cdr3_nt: TGTGCCACCAGCAGAGAACAGGCCTCTGGGGCCAACGTCCTGACTTTC

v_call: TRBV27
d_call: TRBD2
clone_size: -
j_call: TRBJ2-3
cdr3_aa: CATTRGTGDTQYF
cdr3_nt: TGTGCCACTACGCGGGGGACTGGTGATACGCAGTATTTT

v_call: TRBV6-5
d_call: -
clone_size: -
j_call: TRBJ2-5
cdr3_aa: CASRAVGETQYF
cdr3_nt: TGTGCCAGCAGGGCGGTCGGGGAGACCCAGTACTTC

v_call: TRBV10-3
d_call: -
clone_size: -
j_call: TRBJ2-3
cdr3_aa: CAISEAVYTDTQYF
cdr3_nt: TGTGCCATCAGTGAGGCGGTCTACACAGATACGCAGTATTTT

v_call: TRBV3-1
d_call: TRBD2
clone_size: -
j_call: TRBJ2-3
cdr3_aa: CASSASLPGLSTDTQYF
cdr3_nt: TGTGCCAGCAGCGCCAGCCTGCCGGGACTAAGCACAGATACGCAGTATTTT

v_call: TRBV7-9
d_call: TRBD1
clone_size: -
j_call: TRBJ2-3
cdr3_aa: CASSFTSGGTETQYF
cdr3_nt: TGTGCCAGCAGCTTTACGTCAGGGGGCACAGAGACGCAGTATTTT

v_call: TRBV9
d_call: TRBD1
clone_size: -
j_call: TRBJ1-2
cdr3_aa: CASSGLGQTDPNYGYTF
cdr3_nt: TGTGCCAGCAGCGGTTTGGGACAGACAGATCCTAACTATGGCTACACCTTC

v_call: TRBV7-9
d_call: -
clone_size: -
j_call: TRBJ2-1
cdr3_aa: CASRPGGARSYNEQFF
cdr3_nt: TGTGCCAGCAGACCCGGTGGGGCCCGCTCCTACAATGAGCAGTTCTTC

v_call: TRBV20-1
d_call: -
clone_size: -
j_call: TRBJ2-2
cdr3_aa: CSARGSQDTGELFF
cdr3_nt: TGCAGTGCTAGAGGGTCTCAAGACACCGGGGAGCTGTTTTTT